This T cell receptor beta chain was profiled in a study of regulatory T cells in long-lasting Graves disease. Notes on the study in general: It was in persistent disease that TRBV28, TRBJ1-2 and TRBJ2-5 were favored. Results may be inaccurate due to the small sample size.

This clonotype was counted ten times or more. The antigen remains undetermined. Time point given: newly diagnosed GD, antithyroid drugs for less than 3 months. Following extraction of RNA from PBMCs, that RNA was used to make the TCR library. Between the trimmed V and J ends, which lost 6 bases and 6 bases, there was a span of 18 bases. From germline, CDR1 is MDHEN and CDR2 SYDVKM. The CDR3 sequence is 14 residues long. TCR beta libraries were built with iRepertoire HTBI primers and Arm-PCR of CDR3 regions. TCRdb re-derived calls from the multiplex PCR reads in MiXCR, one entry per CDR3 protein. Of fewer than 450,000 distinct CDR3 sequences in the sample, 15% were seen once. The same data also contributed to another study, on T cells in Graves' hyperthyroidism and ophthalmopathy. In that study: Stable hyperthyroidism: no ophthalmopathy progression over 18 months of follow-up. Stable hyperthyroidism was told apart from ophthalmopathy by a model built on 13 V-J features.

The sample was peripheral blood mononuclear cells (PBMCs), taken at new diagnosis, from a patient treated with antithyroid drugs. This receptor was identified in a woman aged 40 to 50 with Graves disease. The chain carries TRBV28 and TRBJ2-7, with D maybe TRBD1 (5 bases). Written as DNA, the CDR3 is TGTGCCAGCAGCCCCGGACAAGCCTCCGGCGAGCAGTACTTC. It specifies CASSPGQASGEQYF.